This T cell receptor (beta chain) was captured by sequencing in a study of monozygotic twins with inflammatory bowel disease. With respect to this clonotype: Its antigen remains unidentified.

One entry per CDR3 protein, without DNA, is what TCRdb gives after re-calling the 5' RACE reads. Its table records around 410,000 distinct CDR3 sequences. Germline CDR1 LGHDT, CDR2 YNNKEL (reference sequence). The CDR3 spans 15 residues. Findings of the study overall: Findings did not support one strong IBD-associated signal or clonotype. Especially where disease activity was present, IBD patients had fewer clonotypes in common with others than healthy twins did.

V is TRBV3-1 and J is TRBJ2-1. The specimen was blood. This sequence was found in a human donor with ulcerative colitis or Crohn's disease, or a healthy co-twin of an affected twin (not recorded which). The CDR3 loop reads CASSQELAFYNEQFF.